This T cell receptor beta chain originates from a study of T cell repertoires in cytomegalovirus infection. The overall study: CMV epitopes used comprised recently identified HLA-C-restricted ones and well-studied HLA-B-restricted ones. Matching HLA type, along with CMV infection, was indicated by public TCR beta signatures.

Remarks on this clonotype: Its antigen is still unknown.

CDR3 length: 13 amino acids. V was shortened by 2 bases and J by 6 bases, with 10 bases between the two germline ends. Germline CDR1 reads DFQATT; CDR2 reads SNEGSKA (reference sequence). TCRdb reprocessed the reads with MiXCR, giving one entry per CDR3 protein. The sample consists of about 270,000 distinct CDR3 sequences, around 20% of them appearing once. Sequences were derived from cultured PBMCs, sampled from culture after CMV antigen stimulation. The V and J genes are TRBV20-1 and TRBJ2-2; TRBD1 is a possible D gene (5 bases). This clonotype originated in a human donor in good health (CMV status not recorded). Some clones in this sample may be carry-over from other donors' samples. The CDR3 loop is CSARKQGSGELFF. The CDR3 nucleotides read TGCAGTGCTAGAAAGCAGGGATCCGGGGAGCTGTTTTTT.